A single sample is the source of the 25 T cell receptor beta chains below, sequenced in a study of cytomegalovirus exposure and HLA in healthy donors. Primers for the PCR totalled 60 Vbeta and 13 Jbeta. Clones were sequenced by immunoSEQ multiplex PCR, and TCRdb holds only the in-frame ones, with some missing. This table lists approximately 50,000 clones. Sequenced material: PBMCs. Source of these receptors: a male donor in good health and CMV-seropositive.

This sequence joins TRBV2 and TRBJ2-3, with a possible D match to TRBD2 (5 bases). Germline V gives CDR1 SNHLY, CDR2 FYNNEI. This CDR3 comprises 13 residues. The V end lost 6 bases, the J end lost 6 bases, and 13 bases lay between the germline ends. CDR3: CASRGVPSDTQYF. For the CDR3, the DNA is TGTGCCAGCAGGGGAGTTCCTTCGGATACGCAGTATTTT.

The chain uses TRBV7-2 and TRBJ1-2, with D possibly matching TRBD1 (6 bases). CDR1 and CDR2 (germline): SGHTA, FQGNSA. The length of the CDR3 is 16 residues. Trimming shortened V by 5 bases and J by 0 bases, and 16 bases separated the two germline ends. The CDR3 loop reads CASSPGGHRANYGYTF. The CDR3 DNA is TGTGCCAGCAGCCCGGGGGGACACCGAGCTAACTATGGCTACACCTTC.

The CDR3 DNA is TGTGCCATCAGTTCCCATGGACAGATCCAAGAGACCCAGTACTTC. As protein: CAISSHGQIQETQYF. V is TRBV10-3 and J is TRBJ2-5, with D maybe TRBD1 (6 bases). The CDR3 is 15 amino acids. The V end was cut by 5 bases, the J end by 1 base, with 14 bases between. CDR1 is ENHRY and CDR2 is SYGVKD in the germline V gene.

The rearrangement links TRBV7-2 to TRBJ1-1; D is unclear. This CDR3 contains 16 residues. With 1 base removed from V and 1 base from J, the gap between germline ends came to 13 bases. CDR1 is SGHTA and CDR2 is FQGNSA in the germline V gene. The CDR3 loop is CASSLDIMAANTEAFF. The CDR3, as DNA: TGTGCCAGCAGCTTAGATATTATGGCGGCGAACACTGAAGCTTTCTTT.

The chain carries TRBV29-1 and TRBJ1-1; TRBD1 might be the D (5 bases). This CDR3 comprises 12 residues. Looked up from germline, CDR1 is SQVTM and CDR2 is ANQGSEA. V was cut by 3 bases and J by 10 bases, with 15 bases left in between. The CDR3 loop reads CSVEAGTKGAFF. The CDR3, as DNA: TGCAGCGTTGAGGCGGGGACCAAGGGAGCTTTCTTT.

The V gene is TRBV7-8, the J gene TRBJ2-5; no clear D gene. The V gene lost 4 bases and the J gene lost 5 bases, with 11 bases spanning the gap. This CDR3 contains 13 residues. Germline V CDR1 and CDR2: SGHVS, FQNEAQ. The CDR3 DNA follows: TGTGCCAGCAGCTCTCCCCCCCGGGAGACCCAGTACTTC. The encoded protein is CASSSPPRETQYF.

The chain combines TRBV27 with TRBJ2-2; D call uncertain. Germline V gene sequence: CDR1 MNHEY, CDR2 SMNVEV (reference sequence). The V gene lost 5 bases and the J gene lost 6 bases, with 7 bases spanning the gap. There are 12 residues in the CDR3. The CDR3 loop reads CASSLPAGELFF. DNA of the CDR3: TGTGCCAGCAGTCTCCCGGCCGGGGAGCTGTTTTTT.

The chain is built from TRBV4-3 and TRBJ2-7; maybe TRBD1 (5 bases). CDR1 is LGHNA and CDR2 is YSLEER in the germline V gene. Trimming shortened V by 0 bases and J by 9 bases, and 12 bases separated the two germline ends. The CDR3 sequence is 13 residues long. CDR3 coding DNA: TGCGCCAGCAGCCAAGATATTGGGGCGAGGCAGTACTTC. The encoded protein is CASSQDIGARQYF.

DNA of the CDR3: TGTGCCAGCAGTGAAAGGGGAGGGCAGAGGCAGAGGGGAAACACCATATATTTT. This codes for CASSERGGQRQRGNTIYF. The J gene is TRBJ1-3, the V gene TRBV6-1; D perhaps matches TRBD1 (5 bases). The CDR3 is made up of 18 amino acids. Per germline, CDR1 MNHNS and CDR2 SASEGT. Trimming took off 2 bases at V and 4 bases at J, with 21 bases between the two ends.

This rearrangement joins TRBV11-2 to TRBJ2-7; tentative D call: TRBD1 (6 bases). Trimming took 3 bases from V and 4 from J, leaving 22 bases between them. The germline V gene has CDR1 SGHAT and CDR2 FQNNGV. This CDR3 comprises 17 residues. This CDR3 is CASSLGRMGAGQYEQYF. The CDR3 bases are TGTGCCAGCAGCTTGGGCCGGATGGGGGCTGGACAATACGAGCAGTACTTC.

The chain carries TRBV27 and TRBJ2-3; 14 nucleotides line up with TRBD2. Per germline, CDR1 MNHEY and CDR2 SMNVEV (reference sequence). V lost 2 bases and J lost 1; bases outside the gene matches: 2. CDR3 length: 17 residues. CDR3 loop: CASSLGLAGGRTDTQYF. The CDR3 nucleotides read TGTGCCAGCAGTTTAGGACTAGCGGGGGGACGCACAGATACGCAGTATTTT.

The genes are TRBV5-1 and TRBJ1-5; maybe TRBD1 (6 bases). V lost 0 bases, J lost 1 base, and 8 bases lay in between. The germline gives CDR1 SGHRS, CDR2 YFSETQ. This CDR3 spans 15 amino acids. CDR3 protein: CASSLGQESNQPQHF. As DNA, the CDR3 is TGCGCCAGCAGCTTGGGACAGGAGAGCAATCAGCCCCAGCATTTT.

The V gene is TRBV7-9, the J gene TRBJ1-1; no definite D call. The CDR3 loop spans 11 amino acids. Trimming left V 5 bases short and J 4 bases short, with 5 bases between. From germline, CDR1 is SEHNR and CDR2 FQNEAQ (reference sequence). The CDR3 loop reads CASSQFTEAFF. The CDR3 region has the DNA TGTGCCAGCAGCCAGTTCACTGAAGCTTTCTTT.

The chain carries TRBV6-5 and TRBJ2-7, with D unresolved. This CDR3 spans 14 amino acids. Trimming removed 7 bases at V and 2 bases at J, with 15 bases between. Per the germline V gene, CDR1 is MNHEY and CDR2 is SVGAGI. This chain's CDR3 is CASTDSKFPYEQYF. The CDR3 DNA reads as TGTGCCAGCACCGACTCGAAGTTTCCCTACGAGCAGTACTTC.

The gene calls are TRBV10-3 and TRBJ2-2, with 7 positions matching TRBD1. After removal of 3 bases from V and 4 bases from J, the junction contained 11 bases not matched to a gene. Germline V lookup: CDR1 ENHRY, CDR2 SYGVKD. The length of the CDR3 is 17 residues. The CDR3, as DNA: TGTGCCATCAGTGATCCAGGGGGTCTCGGCGGCACCGGGGAGCTGTTTTTT. Amino acids: CAISDPGGLGGTGELFF.

This rearrangement joins TRBV5-5 to TRBJ2-7; TRBD1 might be the D (6 bases). There are 17 residues in the CDR3. Trimming took off 0 bases at V and 2 bases at J, with 18 bases between the two ends. From germline, CDR1 is SGHKS and CDR2 YYEKEE (reference sequence). This CDR3 reads CASSLEASIAGAYEQYF. CDR3 in DNA: TGTGCCAGCAGCTTGGAGGCTAGTATTGCAGGGGCCTACGAGCAGTACTTC.

This chain uses TRBV2 with TRBJ2-7; TRBD1 matches 8 bases. CDR1 is SNHLY and CDR2 is FYNNEI in the germline V gene. Losses at the gene ends were 6 bases for V and 3 bases for J; bases not matched to a gene: 10. The CDR3 consists of 15 residues. In DNA form, the CDR3 reads TGTGCCAGCAGCGGATGGACAGGGTCGGACTACGAGCAGTACTTC. Its translation is CASSGWTGSDYEQYF.

The chain joins TRBV6-1 to TRBJ1-1; 10 nucleotides align to TRBD1. The V gene's germline CDR1 is MNHNS and CDR2 SASEGT. V trimming: 4 bases; J trimming: 8 bases; junction bases outside the gene matches: 4. The CDR3 totals 13 residues. CDR3 nucleotides: TGTGCCAGCAGTGTGGGACAGGGGTCCGAAGCTTTCTTT. The encoded protein is CASSVGQGSEAFF.

This rearrangement joins TRBV4-2 to TRBJ2-4; 9 positions agree with TRBD1. This CDR3 is 16 amino acids long. Per germline, CDR1 LGHNA and CDR2 YNFKEQ. V was clipped by 1 base and J by 8 bases; unmatched bases: 9. The CDR3 DNA is TGTGCCAGCAGCCAAGGGGACAGGGATACTGGAGACATTCAGTACTTC. It yields the protein CASSQGDRDTGDIQYF.

The chain recombines TRBV14 with TRBJ2-3, with D possibly matching TRBD1 (6 bases). Deletions cut 3 bases from V and 6 bases from J, with 16 bases between. Germline-derived CDR1 and CDR2 are SGHDN and FVKESK. This CDR3 spans 15 amino acids. The CDR3 sequence is CASSQRQAKRDTQYF. The CDR3 DNA reads as TGTGCCAGCAGCCAGAGACAGGCGAAGAGGGATACGCAGTATTTT.

The genes are TRBV15 and TRBJ1-1, with 8 bases lining up with TRBD1. J gave up 1 base and V 8 bases, and 0 bases lay outside the gene matches. Germline V CDR1 and CDR2: LNHNV, YYDKDF (reference sequence). The CDR3 runs to 12 residues. The CDR3 nucleotides read TGTGCCACCGGACAGGGGAACACTGAAGCTTTCTTT. This sequence encodes CATGQGNTEAFF.

This chain links TRBV5-5 with TRBJ2-7; TRBD1 matches 7 bases. The CDR3 is 13 residues long. Germline loops: CDR1 SGHKS, CDR2 YYEKEE (reference sequence). Trimming at V came to 7 bases and at J to 3 bases, leaving 7 bases not matched to a gene. This CDR3 is CASEQGSGYEQYF. In nucleotides, the CDR3 is TGTGCCAGCGAACAGGGGAGCGGCTACGAGCAGTACTTC. Based on the CDR3 plus reference TRBV5-5 and TRBJ2-7, the full variable domain is DAGVTQSPTHLIKTRGQQVTLRCSPISGHKSVSWYQQVLGQGPQFIFQYYEKEERGRGNFPDRFSARQFPNYSSELNVNALLLGDSALYLCASEQGSGYEQYFGPGTRLTVT.

The rearrangement links TRBV11-2 to TRBJ2-7; D remains ambiguous. Germline CDR1 and CDR2: SGHAT and FQNNGV. V was shortened by 1 base and J by 2 bases, with 6 bases between the two germline ends. The CDR3 runs to 13 residues. The DNA of the CDR3 is TGTGCCAGCAGCTTAGTCCCTCCCTACGAGCAGTACTTC. Its protein product is CASSLVPPYEQYF.

The CDR3 DNA sequence: TGTGCCAGCATGCGGGACGTTAATTCACCCCTCCACTTT. The encoded protein is CASMRDVNSPLHF. The chain carries TRBV2 and TRBJ1-6; D may be TRBD1 (5 bases). Trimming removed 7 bases from V and 6 bases from J, with 10 bases in between. Germline loops: CDR1 SNHLY, CDR2 FYNNEI. The CDR3 runs 13 residues.

The chain employs TRBV27 and TRBJ1-2; 10 nucleotides line up with TRBD1. The CDR3 consists of 14 residues. After removal of 6 bases from V and 4 bases from J, the junction contained 5 bases not matched to a gene. Germline CDR1 reads MNHEY; CDR2 reads SMNVEV (reference sequence). The CDR3 DNA reads as TGTGCCAGCAGGGGACAGGGGAAGTCCTATGGCTACACCTTC. It codes for CASRGQGKSYGYTF.